The 32 T cell receptor beta chains in this list originate from one sample, sequenced in a study of CD8 T cells in Susac syndrome. Random hexamers primed reverse transcription of roughly 0.5 to 1 ug RNA. Each CDR3 protein is one row after TCRdb ran MiXCR on the immunoSEQ multiplex PCR reads. The data hold about 400,000 distinct CDR3 sequences, with 85% observed a single time. Specimen: CD8+ T cells from PBMCs. The receptors were sampled from a human donor with multiple sclerosis.

This clonotype was counted once. V usage is TRBV10-3 and J usage is TRBJ2-3; TRBD1 agrees at 9 bases. Germline loops: CDR1 ENHRY, CDR2 SYGVKD. The CDR3 is made up of 16 amino acids. V shed 3 bases and J 7 bases; nucleotides not matched to a gene: 11. The CDR3 coding sequence is TGTGCCATCAGTGAAGGAGTAACAGGGGGCGGAAATACGCAGTATTTT. This encodes CAISEGVTGGGNTQYF.

The chain employs TRBV12-3 or TRBV12-4 and TRBJ1-2; TRBD1 might be the D (5 bases). This CDR3 region has 13 residues. V lost 7 bases to trimming and J lost 8 bases, with 17 bases between them. For the CDR3, the DNA is TGTGCCAGCAACCTGGGTTGGGGCAACGGCTACACCTTC. It translates to CASNLGWGNGYTF.

This rearrangement joins TRBV30 to TRBJ1-4; D might be TRBD1 (6 bases). The CDR3 sequence is 15 residues long. CDR1 and CDR2 (germline): GTSNPN, SVGIG (reference sequence). V was cut by 3 bases and J by 7 bases, with 18 bases left in between. The CDR3 DNA reads TGTGCCTGGAGCCAGGGGAACTCCGCCATTGAAAAACTGTTTTTT. It yields the protein CAWSQGNSAIEKLFF.

The chain carries TRBV11-2 and TRBJ1-4; D is possibly TRBD1 (5 bases). This CDR3 has 14 amino acids. V was cut by 7 bases and J by 6 bases, with 15 bases left in between. CDR1 is SGHAT, CDR2 FQNNGV, per germline. The CDR3 nucleotides read TGTGCCAGCAAGCCCGGGACGGACTATGAAAAACTGTTTTTT. The encoded protein is CASKPGTDYEKLFF.

The chain employs TRBV3-1 and TRBJ2-6, with TRBD1 as a possible D gene (6 bases). V dropped 0 bases and J dropped 0 bases, with 9 bases sitting between them. The CDR3 has 17 amino acids. Germline V gene data show CDR1 as LGHDT and CDR2 as YNNKEL (reference sequence). CDR3 in DNA: TGTGCCAGCAGCCAAGAGGGGGCGGACTCTGGGGCCAACGTCCTGACTTTC. Amino acid sequence: CASSQEGADSGANVLTF. Together with reference TRBV3-1 and TRBJ2-6, the CDR3 gives the full variable domain: DTAVSQTPKYLVTQMGNDKSIKCEQNLGHDTMYWYKQDSKKFLKIMFSYNNKELIINETVPNRFSPKSPDKAHLNLHINSLELGDSAVYFCASSQEGADSGANVLTFGAGSRLTVL.

The chain combines TRBV2 with TRBJ2-1; 7 bases are a match to TRBD2. Per germline, CDR1 SNHLY and CDR2 FYNNEI. The J segment lost 1 base and the V segment lost 7 bases, leaving 22 bases of the junction unmatched. The CDR3 spans 20 residues. The CDR3 loop reads CASTKRSIQLAGASYNEQFF. CDR3 nucleotide sequence: TGTGCCAGCACTAAAAGGAGCATTCAGTTGGCGGGAGCTTCCTACAATGAGCAGTTCTTC.

The V and J genes are TRBV27 and TRBJ2-7, with D perhaps being TRBD1 or TRBD2 (5 bases each). Trimming cost V 0 bases and J 3 bases, with 15 bases left between them. This CDR3 has 16 amino acids. Germline assignment: CDR1 MNHEY and CDR2 SMNVEV (reference sequence). The CDR3, as DNA: TGTGCCAGCAGTTTATCGGGCCAGGGAGTCCTCTACGAGCAGTACTTC. The encoded protein is CASSLSGQGVLYEQYF.

The chain links TRBV6-5 to TRBJ2-2, with 7 positions matching TRBD1. From germline, CDR1 is MNHEY and CDR2 SVGAGI. The V segment lost 0 bases and the J segment 6 bases; nucleotides outside the gene matches: 7. The CDR3 consists of 16 residues. CDR3 DNA sequence: TGTGCCAGCAGTTACTCTTCCCCACAGGGGTCCGGGGAGCTGTTTTTT. As protein: CASSYSSPQGSGELFF.

The chain joins TRBV27 to TRBJ2-3; maybe TRBD2 (6 bases). The CDR3 extends over 17 amino acids. Germline CDR1 and CDR2: MNHEY and SMNVEV (reference sequence). V was trimmed by 0 bases and J by 1 base, leaving 14 bases between them. The CDR3 here is CASSLSLGGLGTDTQYF. The CDR3 DNA follows: TGTGCCAGCAGTTTATCGTTGGGAGGTCTCGGCACAGATACGCAGTATTTT.

This sequence joins TRBV4-1 and TRBJ1-2; the D is unclear. Germline loops: CDR1 MGHRA, CDR2 YSYEKL. The CDR3 has 15 residues. V shed 3 bases and J shed 2 bases, with 13 bases lying between them. The CDR3 sequence is CASSQPGLGNYGYTF. In nucleotides, the CDR3 is TGCGCCAGCAGCCAGCCCGGACTCGGGAACTATGGCTACACCTTC.

About this clonotype: One junction end does not reproduce the germline sequence, and a read error may be involved. The chain combines TRBV4-1 with TRBJ1-5; D is unresolved. The CDR3 contains 14 residues. The germline CDR1 and CDR2 sequences are MGHRA and YSYEKL. The CDR3 is CASSQVASNQPQHF. The DNA of the CDR3 is TGTGCCAGCAGCCAGGTTGCGAGCAATCAGCCCCAGCATTTT.

V usage is TRBV9 and J usage is TRBJ2-5; 9 nucleotides match TRBD2. The trim removed 3 bases at V and 5 bases at J, leaving 14 bases unmatched. This CDR3 is 17 amino acids long. Germline CDR1 SGDLS, CDR2 YYNGEE. CDR3 in amino acids: CASSADGGREIVETQYF. The CDR3 nucleotides are TGTGCCAGCAGCGCCGACGGCGGGAGGGAAATTGTTGAGACCCAGTACTTC.

The V and J genes are TRBV6-5 and TRBJ2-3, with 15 bases lining up with TRBD2. V shed 6 bases, J shed 10 bases, and the junction held 8 bases outside the gene matches. CDR3 length: 15 residues. The germline V gene has CDR1 MNHEY and CDR2 SVGAGI. The CDR3 sequence is CASSPGLAGGQAQYF. The DNA for the CDR3 is TGTGCCAGCAGCCCTGGACTAGCGGGGGGGCAGGCGCAGTATTTT.

Only a few counts were recorded for this clonotype. The chain uses TRBV4-1 and TRBJ2-7, with 7 bases lining up with TRBD1. The CDR3 is 14 residues long. V was clipped by 1 base and J by 6 bases; unmatched bases: 6. Germline V gene lookup returns CDR1 MGHRA and CDR2 YSYEKL. The DNA of the CDR3 is TGCGCCAGCAGCCAAGGACAGGGTATAGGCGAGCAGTACTTC. This encodes CASSQGQGIGEQYF.

The DNA of the CDR3 is TGTGCCAGCTCACCGGGAACGACTAGCACAGATACGCAGTATTTT. Translated: CASSPGTTSTDTQYF. The chain is built from TRBV18 and TRBJ2-3; D uncertain. Germline V gene data show CDR1 as KGHSH and CDR2 as LQKENI. This CDR3 contains 15 residues. V shed 3 bases and J shed 0 bases, with 10 bases lying between them.

V is TRBV9 and J is TRBJ2-1; D is unresolved. CDR3 length: 15 amino acids. V lost 2 bases, J lost 0 bases, and 9 bases lay in between. CDR1 and CDR2 (germline): SGDLS, YYNGEE. CDR3 region: CASSVYLSSYNEQFF. The DNA for the CDR3 is TGTGCCAGCAGCGTCTACTTGAGCTCCTACAATGAGCAGTTCTTC.

The chain has TRBV5-1 and TRBJ2-7; no firm D call. Trimming stripped 7 bases from V and 5 bases from J, with 19 bases between. The CDR3 length is 14 residues. The germline gives CDR1 SGHRS, CDR2 YFSETQ. CDR3 sequence: CASRPWPAWHEQYF. CDR3 bases: TGCGCCAGCCGACCCTGGCCGGCTTGGCACGAGCAGTACTTC.

The chain has TRBV30 and TRBJ2-1; D perhaps matches TRBD1 (5 bases). Germline V lookup: CDR1 GTSNPN, CDR2 SVGIG (reference sequence). V lost 1 base and J 2 bases, leaving 9 bases between the germline ends. The CDR3 spans 14 residues. CDR3 protein: CAWSEKGPYNEQFF. In DNA, the CDR3 is TGTGCCTGGAGTGAGAAGGGGCCCTACAATGAGCAGTTCTTC.

This clonotype was seen just once. The genes are TRBV19 and TRBJ2-1; perhaps TRBD1 as D (5 bases). Germline V CDR1 and CDR2: LNHDA, SQIVND (reference sequence). The V end was cut by 5 bases, the J end by 2 bases, with 10 bases between. This CDR3 contains 14 residues. The CDR3 is CASSQTVPYNEQFF. CDR3 nucleotides: TGTGCCAGTAGTCAGACAGTGCCCTACAATGAGCAGTTCTTC.

The genes are TRBV4-1 and TRBJ2-7; D might be TRBD2 (5 bases). Deletions cut 4 bases from V and 4 bases from J, with 11 bases between. CDR1 MGHRA and CDR2 YSYEKL come from the germline V gene. The CDR3 length is 13 residues. The CDR3 here is CASSLGIAYEQYF. The CDR3 nucleotides are TGCGCCAGCAGCCTCGGGATTGCATACGAGCAGTACTTC.

The CDR3 DNA reads TGTGCCAGCAGCTGGACAGGGTATTATACTGAAGCTTTCTTT. This translates into CASSWTGYYTEAFF. The chain couples TRBV6-1 to TRBJ1-1, with TRBD1 identical over 8 bases. There are 14 residues in the CDR3. CDR1 and CDR2 from the germline V gene are MNHNS and SASEGT. Trimming at V came to 6 bases and at J to 5 bases, leaving 8 bases not matched to a gene.

The V gene is TRBV11-2, the J gene TRBJ2-2; D is perhaps TRBD1 or TRBD2 (6 bases each). This CDR3 is built from 16 residues. Trimming left V 10 bases short and J 3 bases short, with 21 bases between. Per the germline V gene, CDR1 is SGHAT and CDR2 is FQNNGV. This chain's CDR3 is CATEGGAVGYTGELFF. CDR3 DNA sequence: TGTGCCACGGAGGGGGGAGCGGTAGGCTACACCGGGGAGCTGTTTTTT.

The chain couples TRBV27 to TRBJ1-5; D might be TRBD1 (6 bases). Germline V gene sequence: CDR1 MNHEY, CDR2 SMNVEV (reference sequence). Between the trimmed V and J ends, which lost 3 bases and 11 bases, there was a span of 23 bases. This CDR3 has 16 amino acids. Here the CDR3 reads CASSFHREGFTGTQHF. DNA for the CDR3: TGTGCCAGCAGTTTCCACCGGGAGGGGTTTACAGGGACCCAGCATTTT.

The CDR3 is CASSLRAGGRGTTEAFF. CDR3 coding DNA: TGTGCCAGCAGCTTGAGGGCGGGCGGCAGGGGGACCACTGAAGCTTTCTTT. V gene TRBV5-6 combines with J gene TRBJ1-1; 7 nucleotides align to TRBD1. J gave up 4 bases and V 1 base, and 13 bases lay outside the gene matches. The CDR3 covers 17 residues. Germline V CDR1 and CDR2: SGHDT, YYEEEE.

The gene calls are TRBV6-6 and TRBJ2-1; D gene unclear. The CDR3 is 13 residues long. Trimming cost V 0 bases and J 3 bases, with 3 bases left between them. CDR1 and CDR2 from the germline V gene are MNHNY and SVGAGI (reference sequence). As DNA, the CDR3 is TGTGCCAGCAGTTACTCGAACTACAATGAGCAGTTCTTC. Translating gives CASSYSNYNEQFF.

The chain has TRBV20-1 and TRBJ1-2, with D unclear. Germline CDR1 reads DFQATT; CDR2 reads SNEGSKA (reference sequence). The germline V and J ends were trimmed by 0 bases and 1 base, with 9 bases remaining between them. The CDR3 has 14 amino acids. The CDR3 nucleotides read TGCAGTGCTAGAGATGACCCCGTTAACTATGGCTACACCTTC. As protein: CSARDDPVNYGYTF.

J is TRBJ2-1 and V is TRBV29-1, with TRBD1 as a possible D gene (5 bases). V was cut by 4 bases and J by 6 bases, with 16 bases left in between. The CDR3 totals 14 residues. In germline, CDR1 is SQVTM, CDR2 ANQGSEA. The CDR3 DNA follows: TGCAGCGTTGGACCCAGGGAATCAATCAATGAGCAGTTCTTC. Its protein is CSVGPRESINEQFF.

This chain's CDR3 is CASSDSNSYNEQFF. The CDR3 DNA reads as TGTGCCAGCAGTGACTCGAACAGCTACAATGAGCAGTTCTTC. The chain links TRBV6-4 to TRBJ2-1; D unclear. Trimming pared 0 bases from V and 3 bases from J, leaving 6 bases between. The CDR3 runs 14 residues. The germline gives CDR1 MRHNA, CDR2 SNTAGT.

This sequence joins TRBV19 and TRBJ1-1; D remains unclear. With 7 bases removed from V and 4 bases from J, the gap between germline ends came to 10 bases. Germline CDR1 and CDR2: LNHDA and SQIVND (reference sequence). CDR3 length: 12 residues. The CDR3, as DNA: TGTGCCAGTAAAAAGGGTGGCACTGAAGCTTTCTTT. Protein: CASKKGGTEAFF.

The chain has TRBV9 and TRBJ2-3, with 8 bases matching TRBD2. Trimming removed 3 bases from V and 4 bases from J; junction bases left unmatched: 13. Germline loops: CDR1 SGDLS, CDR2 YYNGEE. The CDR3 totals 17 residues. The CDR3 region is CASSAQRGTTGADTQYF. As DNA, the CDR3 is TGTGCCAGCAGCGCCCAGCGGGGGACGACAGGTGCAGATACGCAGTATTTT.

This chain joins TRBV27 and TRBJ1-5, with D maybe TRBD1 (5 bases). Germline CDR1 reads MNHEY; CDR2 reads SMNVEV (reference sequence). The V end was cut by 6 bases, the J end by 5 bases, with 20 bases between. This CDR3 is 16 amino acids long. In DNA form, the CDR3 reads TGTGCCAGCAGGCCAACCACGGGACGGGTCGATCAGCCCCAGCATTTT. This translates into CASRPTTGRVDQPQHF.

The chain uses TRBV9 and TRBJ1-4; D might be TRBD1 (5 bases). CDR1 is SGDLS, CDR2 YYNGEE, per germline. The CDR3 sequence is 14 residues long. V dropped 3 bases and J dropped 7 bases, with 13 bases sitting between them. The CDR3, as DNA: TGTGCCAGCAGCGCCGACAGTACGGGTGAAAAACTGTTTTTT. This encodes CASSADSTGEKLFF.